This TCR beta chain is drawn from a study of vaccination and CD4 T cells after COVID-19. In regard to this clonotype: Its antigen is unknown.

Described treatment: roughly nine-day PBMC culture with coronavirus spike peptide pools or control peptides (ViraFEST assay). V lost 5 bases and J 7 bases, leaving 17 bases between the germline ends. The germline gives CDR1 MNHNS, CDR2 SASEGT. The CDR3 covers 14 residues. Sequence data for DNA of cultured CD4+ T cells were generated by the Oncomine TCR Beta short-read assay. Using its own MiXCR run on the PCR reads, TCRdb lists one record per CDR3 protein. The sample holds around 13,000 distinct CDR3 sequences, roughly 74% seen once. This receptor was taken from a human donor who received a COVID-19 vaccine. The sequencing here drew on CD4+ T cells from blood, cultured in vitro, taken after SARS-CoV-2 vaccination. The J gene is TRBJ1-2, the V gene TRBV6-1, with D possibly matching TRBD1 (6 bases). CDR3 bases: TGTGCCAGCAGTCCTATGAACAGGGAACGTGGCTACACCTTC. Protein: CASSPMNRERGYTF.